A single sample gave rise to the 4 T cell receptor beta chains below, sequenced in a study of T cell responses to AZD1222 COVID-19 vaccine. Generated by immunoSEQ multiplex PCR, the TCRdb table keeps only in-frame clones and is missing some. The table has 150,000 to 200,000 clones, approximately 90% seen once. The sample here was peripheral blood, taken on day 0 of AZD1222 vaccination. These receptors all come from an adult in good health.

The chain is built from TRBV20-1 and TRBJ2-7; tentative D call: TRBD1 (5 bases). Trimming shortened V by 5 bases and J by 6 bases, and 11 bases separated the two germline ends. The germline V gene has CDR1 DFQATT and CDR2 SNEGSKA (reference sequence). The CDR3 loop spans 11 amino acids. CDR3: CSADRGTEQYF. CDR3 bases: TGCAGTGCTGATAGGGGTACCGAGCAGTACTTC.

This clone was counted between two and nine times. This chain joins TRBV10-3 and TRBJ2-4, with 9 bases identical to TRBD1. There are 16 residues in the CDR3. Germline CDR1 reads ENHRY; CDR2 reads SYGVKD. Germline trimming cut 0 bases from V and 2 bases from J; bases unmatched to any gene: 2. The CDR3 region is CAISESGTGSKNIQYF. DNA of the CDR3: TGTGCCATCAGTGAGTCAGGGACAGGGTCCAAAAACATTCAGTACTTC.

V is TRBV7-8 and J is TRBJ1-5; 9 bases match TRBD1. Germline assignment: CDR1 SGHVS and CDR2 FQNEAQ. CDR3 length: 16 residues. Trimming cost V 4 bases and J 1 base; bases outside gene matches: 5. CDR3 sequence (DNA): TGTGCCAGCAGCTCGAAACAGGGGGCGAGCAATCAGCCCCAGCATTTT. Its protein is CASSSKQGASNQPQHF.

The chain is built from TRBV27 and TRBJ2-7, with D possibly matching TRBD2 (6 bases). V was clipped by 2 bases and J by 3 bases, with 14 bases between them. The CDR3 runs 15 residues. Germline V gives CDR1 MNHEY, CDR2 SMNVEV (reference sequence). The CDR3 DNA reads TGTGCCAGCAGTTTAGGGGGGAACCGTATCTACGAGCAGTACTTC. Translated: CASSLGGNRIYEQYF.